The next 20 T cell receptor beta chains were all read from a single sample in a study of PD-1 blockade in classical Hodgkin lymphoma. The time point is: cycle 4 day 1 (C4D1), after 6 weeks of nivolumab. Every one of the patients relapsed after autologous stem cell transplantation (brentuximab vedotin exposure was variable). Assay used: immunoSEQ multiplex PCR; TCRdb lists only in-frame clones, some missing. The repertoire holds about 90,000 clones, 65% to 85% seen once, with 15% to 20% in the top ten. Sample: peripheral blood mononuclear cells (PBMCs), taken before the fourth cycle of nivolumab. These receptors originate from a human donor with classical Hodgkin lymphoma.

This rearrangement joins TRBV18 to TRBJ2-3, with a weak D call TRBD2 (6 bases). The ends were cut back, 3 bases at V and 0 bases at J, with 10 bases in the middle. CDR3 length: 15 residues. CDR1 is KGHSH, CDR2 LQKENI, per germline. In DNA, the CDR3 is TGTGCCAGCTCACCTAAGCGGGTTAGCACAGATACGCAGTATTTT. Amino acids: CASSPKRVSTDTQYF.

The chain carries TRBV11-2 and TRBJ2-1; 7 bases map to TRBD1. V was pared by 1 base and J by 15 bases, with 6 bases of the junction left unmatched. The length of the CDR3 is 12 residues. CDR1 is SGHAT and CDR2 is FQNNGV in the germline V gene. For the CDR3, the DNA is TGTGCCAGCAGCTTAGTTACGACAGGGATGTTCTTC. Translation gives CASSLVTTGMFF.

This clone was found once. The chain links TRBV27 to TRBJ1-2; 9 bases map to TRBD1. Germline CDR1 and CDR2: MNHEY and SMNVEV (reference sequence). The CDR3 is made up of 18 amino acids. The junction had 14 bases not matched to a gene; V was cut back by 4 bases and J by 2 bases. CDR3 DNA sequence: TGTGCCAGCAGTTCCTTAAAGACCCAGGACAGGGGAAACTATGGCTACACCTTC. Translating it yields CASSSLKTQDRGNYGYTF.

This clone occurred once. V and J are TRBV7-9 and TRBJ2-1; D call uncertain. The ends were cut back, 1 base at V and 1 base at J, with 17 bases in the middle. The CDR3 covers 18 residues. Germline CDR1 and CDR2: SEHNR and FQNEAQ (reference sequence). CDR3 in DNA: TGTGCCAGCAGCTTAGTTAGCCGATTAGTGGGATCCTACAATGAGCAGTTCTTC. Translation: CASSLVSRLVGSYNEQFF.

The V and J genes are TRBV2 and TRBJ2-1; 11 bases match TRBD2. V dropped 3 bases and J dropped 8; count of bases not matched to a gene: 3. The CDR3 is 14 amino acids. Looked up from germline, CDR1 is SNHLY and CDR2 is FYNNEI. The CDR3 nucleotides read TGTGCCAGCAGTGAGGGGGGACTAGCGGATGAGCAGTTCTTC. Amino acids: CASSEGGLADEQFF.

The chain is built from TRBV6-5 and TRBJ1-2; possibly TRBD1 for D (6 bases). The length of the CDR3 is 15 residues. V was shortened by 5 bases and J by 4 bases, with 17 bases between the two germline ends. Germline CDR1 reads MNHEY; CDR2 reads SVGAGI. CDR3 bases: TGTGCCAGCAGTACCACCTCGACAGGACGCTATGGCTACACCTTC. Translating it yields CASSTTSTGRYGYTF.

The J gene is TRBJ2-2, the V gene TRBV11-2; no reliable D call. The V gene's germline CDR1 is SGHAT and CDR2 FQNNGV. There are 14 residues in the CDR3. V was shortened by 1 base and J by 6 bases, with 9 bases between the two germline ends. The CDR3 loop is CASSLVGPSGELFF. The CDR3 nucleotides are TGTGCCAGCAGCTTAGTAGGCCCTTCCGGGGAGCTGTTTTTT.

The CDR3: CASSLAGAAPGELFF. The CDR3 DNA reads as TGTGCCAGCAGCTTAGCTGGAGCGGCCCCCGGGGAGCTGTTTTTT. V and J are TRBV7-3 and TRBJ2-2, with a possible D match to TRBD2 (5 bases). Trimming pared 2 bases from V and 6 bases from J, leaving 13 bases between. The CDR3 totals 15 residues. Germline CDR1 reads SGHTA; CDR2 reads FQGTGA.

The rearrangement joins TRBV5-1 to TRBJ1-1, with a possible D match to TRBD1 (6 bases). The CDR3 runs to 13 residues. Germline assignment: CDR1 SGHRS and CDR2 YFSETQ. The ends were cut back, 4 bases at V and 4 bases at J, with 11 bases in the middle. DNA for the CDR3: TGCGCCAGCAGCCCGGGACAACTCACTGAAGCTTTCTTT. This codes for CASSPGQLTEAFF.

The V call is TRBV27, the J call TRBJ1-3; D ambiguous. The CDR3 spans 13 residues. Germline CDR1 reads MNHEY; CDR2 reads SMNVEV (reference sequence). Trimming took 2 bases from V and 7 from J, leaving 9 bases between them. Written as DNA, the CDR3 is TGTGCCAGCAGTTTAGTGGGTAGCAACACCATATATTTT. Residues: CASSLVGSNTIYF.

This chain connects TRBV9 to TRBJ2-1; D gene uncertain. Trimming cost V 0 bases and J 0 bases, with 7 bases left between them. Germline-derived CDR1 and CDR2 are SGDLS and YYNGEE. The CDR3 has 15 residues. The CDR3 DNA follows: TGTGCCAGCAGCGTAGCTGTGAGCTCCTACAATGAGCAGTTCTTC. Amino acid sequence: CASSVAVSSYNEQFF.

The table lists this clone with a few counts. The chain uses TRBV18 and TRBJ2-1; 8 bases match TRBD2. CDR1 and CDR2 from the germline V gene are KGHSH and LQKENI. The junction had 9 bases not matched to a gene; V was cut back by 2 bases and J by 3 bases. The CDR3 runs 17 residues. The CDR3 DNA follows: TGTGCCAGCTCACCAAGGGGAGGTCGGGAGGGCTACAATGAGCAGTTCTTC. Its translation: CASSPRGGREGYNEQFF.

This rearrangement joins TRBV10-3 to TRBJ1-4; no clear D. Germline values: CDR1 ENHRY, CDR2 SYGVKD. The CDR3 sequence is 13 residues long. Deletions cut 4 bases from V and 4 bases from J, with 7 bases between. CDR3 DNA: TGTGCCATCAGTGGGCGGATTAATGAAAAACTGTTTTTT. Translation: CAISGRINEKLFF.

The V and J genes are TRBV19 and TRBJ2-6; TRBD1 agrees at 7 bases. The germline V gene encodes CDR1 LNHDA and CDR2 SQIVND (reference sequence). Germline trimming cut 5 bases from V and 2 bases from J; bases unmatched to any gene: 9. This CDR3 is built from 17 residues. The CDR3 loop reads CASSLLPQGTGANVLTF. In nucleotides, the CDR3 is TGTGCCAGTAGTCTCCTCCCACAGGGGACTGGGGCCAACGTCCTGACTTTC.

This rearrangement joins TRBV6-1 to TRBJ1-1; the D gene is possibly TRBD1 (5 bases). The germline CDR1 and CDR2 sequences are MNHNS and SASEGT. There are 11 residues in the CDR3. V lost 8 bases to trimming and J lost 10 bases, with 14 bases between them. The CDR3 DNA reads as TGTGCCAGCGCCGGGACGATCGGAGCTTTCTTT. As protein: CASAGTIGAFF.

CDR3 loop: CASSLGGGTSNYEQYF. CDR3 nucleotides: TGTGCCAGCAGCTTAGGAGGAGGGACTAGTAACTACGAGCAGTACTTC. The chain carries TRBV7-2 and TRBJ2-7; TRBD2 aligns across 8 bases. The CDR3 covers 16 residues. The junction had 8 bases not matched to a gene; V was cut back by 1 base and J by 3 bases. Germline loops: CDR1 SGHTA, CDR2 FQGNSA.

The V gene is TRBV7-2, the J gene TRBJ2-1; 8 bases agree with TRBD2. After removal of 0 bases from V and 7 bases from J, the junction contained 8 bases not matched to a gene. The CDR3 runs 16 residues. The germline gives CDR1 SGHTA, CDR2 FQGNSA. The CDR3 region is CASSLAPSGLPNEQFF. The CDR3 DNA is TGTGCCAGCAGCTTAGCACCTAGCGGGCTACCAAATGAGCAGTTCTTC. The full variable domain, its missing parts supplied by reference TRBV7-2 and TRBJ2-1, is GAGVSQSPSNKVTEKGKDVELRCDPISGHTALYWYRQSLGQGLEFLIYFQGNSAPDKSGLPSDRFSAERTGGSVSTLTIQRTQQEDSAVYLCASSLAPSGLPNEQFFGPGTRLTVL.

This clone was seen a single time. The rearrangement uses TRBV5-1 and TRBJ2-7; 13 bases map to TRBD2. Germline CDR1 reads SGHRS; CDR2 reads YFSETQ. This CDR3 comprises 16 residues. J gave up 5 bases and V 0 bases, and 5 bases lay outside the gene matches. The DNA for the CDR3 is TGCGCCAGCAGCTTGGGACTAGCGGGAGGTCTGGACGAGCAGTACTTC. Its protein is CASSLGLAGGLDEQYF.

This rearrangement joins TRBV7-9 to TRBJ2-3; possibly TRBD1 for D (6 bases). Per the germline V gene, CDR1 is SEHNR and CDR2 is FQNEAQ (reference sequence). The CDR3 sequence is 16 residues long. The V end lost 1 base, the J end lost 5 bases, and 16 bases lay between the germline ends. CDR3 DNA: TGTGCCAGCAGCTTAGGTCCCCAGGGGACGGTAGATACGCAGTATTTT. Residues: CASSLGPQGTVDTQYF.

The chain combines TRBV25-1 with TRBJ2-7, with D perhaps assigned TRBD1 or TRBD2 (5 bases each). Germline CDR1 MGHDK, CDR2 SYGVNS. There are 15 residues in the CDR3. Trimming removed 6 bases from V and 2 bases from J, with 17 bases in between. CDR3 nucleotide sequence: TGTGCCAGCAGGGGCGCCGGGACGGGCGCCTACGAGCAGTACTTC. It translates to CASRGAGTGAYEQYF.